This T cell receptor beta chain was recovered during a study of T-cell reconstitution after alpha-beta-depleted transplantation in children. TCRbeta library construction was performed incorporating unique molecular identifiers. TCRdb recomputed calls from the PCR reads with MiXCR, one row per CDR3 protein. The data show over 200,000 distinct CDR3 sequences, about 9.5% seen once. This clonotype has a handful of counts. Trimming cost V 7 bases and J 7 bases; bases outside gene matches: 12. CDR3 size: 16 residues. CDR1 and CDR2 (germline): SNHLY, FYNNEI. The sequencing here drew on PBMCs from the stem cell graft donor, taken from the stem cell graft. The chain couples TRBV2 to TRBJ2-1; 11 bases agree with TRBD1. The TCR was taken from a human donor who donated a stem cell graft to a child with acute lymphoblastic leukemia. The CDR3 loop reads CASIRFPGQGGNEQFF. In nucleotides, the CDR3 is TGTGCCAGCATTAGGTTTCCGGGACAGGGGGGGAATGAGCAGTTCTTC.